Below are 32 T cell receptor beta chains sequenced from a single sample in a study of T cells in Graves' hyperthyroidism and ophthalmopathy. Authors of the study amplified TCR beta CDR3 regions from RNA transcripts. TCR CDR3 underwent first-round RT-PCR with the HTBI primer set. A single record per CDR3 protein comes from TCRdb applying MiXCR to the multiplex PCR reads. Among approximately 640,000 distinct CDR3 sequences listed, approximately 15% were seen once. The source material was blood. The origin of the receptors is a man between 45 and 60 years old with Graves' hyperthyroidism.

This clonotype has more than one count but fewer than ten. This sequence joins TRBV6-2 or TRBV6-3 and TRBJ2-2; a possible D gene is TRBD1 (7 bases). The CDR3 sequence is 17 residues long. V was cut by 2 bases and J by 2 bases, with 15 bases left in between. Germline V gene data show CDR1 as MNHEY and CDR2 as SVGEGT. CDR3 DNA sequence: TGTGCCAGCAGTTACACCGCGGGACAGCTAAACACCGGGGAGCTGTTTTTT. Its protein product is CASSYTAGQLNTGELFF.

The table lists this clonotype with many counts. The CDR3 DNA follows: TGTGCCAGCAGTTACTCTGGGGACTTCACAGATACGCAGTATTTT. This translates into CASSYSGDFTDTQYF. The chain is built from TRBV6-2 or TRBV6-3 and TRBJ2-3, with a possible D match to TRBD2 (6 bases). The CDR3 is made up of 15 amino acids. V was shortened by 0 bases and J by 2 bases, with 9 bases between the two germline ends. The germline CDR1 and CDR2 sequences are MNHEY and SVGEGT.

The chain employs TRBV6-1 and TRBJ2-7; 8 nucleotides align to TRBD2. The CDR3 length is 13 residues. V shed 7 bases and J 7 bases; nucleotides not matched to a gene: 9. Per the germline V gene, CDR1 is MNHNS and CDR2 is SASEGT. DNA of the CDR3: TGTGCCAGCAACGCAGCGGGGGCCTTGGAGCAGTACTTC. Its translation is CASNAAGALEQYF.

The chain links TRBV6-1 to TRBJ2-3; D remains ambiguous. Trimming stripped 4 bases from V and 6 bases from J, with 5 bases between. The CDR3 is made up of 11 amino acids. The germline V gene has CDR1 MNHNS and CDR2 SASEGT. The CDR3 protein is CASSGDDTQYF. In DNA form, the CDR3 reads TGTGCCAGCAGTGGCGATGATACGCAGTATTTT.

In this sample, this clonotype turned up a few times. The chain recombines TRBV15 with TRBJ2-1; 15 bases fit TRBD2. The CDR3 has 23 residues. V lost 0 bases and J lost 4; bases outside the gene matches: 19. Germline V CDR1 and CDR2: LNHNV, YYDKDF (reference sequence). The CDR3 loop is CATSRDPYMESGTSGRNYNEQFF. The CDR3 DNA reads TGTGCCACCAGCAGAGATCCATATATGGAATCCGGGACTAGCGGGAGGAATTACAATGAGCAGTTCTTC.

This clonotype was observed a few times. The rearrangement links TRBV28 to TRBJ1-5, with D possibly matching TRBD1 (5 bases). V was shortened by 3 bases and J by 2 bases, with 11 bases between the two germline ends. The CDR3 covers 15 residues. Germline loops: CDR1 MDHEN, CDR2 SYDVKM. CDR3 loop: CASSLRGKGNQPQHF. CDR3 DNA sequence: TGTGCCAGCAGTTTGAGGGGAAAGGGCAATCAGCCCCAGCATTTT.

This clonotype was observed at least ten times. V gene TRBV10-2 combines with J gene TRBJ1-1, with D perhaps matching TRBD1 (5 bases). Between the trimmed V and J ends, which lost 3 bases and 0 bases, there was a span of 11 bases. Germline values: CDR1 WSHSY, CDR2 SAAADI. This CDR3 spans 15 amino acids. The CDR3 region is CASSEVGTMNTEAFF. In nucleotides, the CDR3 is TGCGCCAGCAGTGAAGTGGGGACCATGAACACTGAAGCTTTCTTT.

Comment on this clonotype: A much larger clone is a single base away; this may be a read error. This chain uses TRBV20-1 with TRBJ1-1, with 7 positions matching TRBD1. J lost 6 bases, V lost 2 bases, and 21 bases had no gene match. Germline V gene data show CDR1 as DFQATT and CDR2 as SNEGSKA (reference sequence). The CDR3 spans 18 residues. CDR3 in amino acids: CSARTNPETGSMVAEAFF. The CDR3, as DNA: TGCAGTGCTAGAACCAATCCCGAGACAGGGTCTATGGTGGCTGAAGCTTTCTTT.

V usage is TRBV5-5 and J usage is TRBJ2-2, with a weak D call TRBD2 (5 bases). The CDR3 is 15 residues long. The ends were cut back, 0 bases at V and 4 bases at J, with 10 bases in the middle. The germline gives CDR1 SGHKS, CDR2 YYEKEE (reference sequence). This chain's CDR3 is CASSLGEGSTGELFF. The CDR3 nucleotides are TGTGCCAGCAGCTTGGGAGAAGGGAGCACCGGGGAGCTGTTTTTT. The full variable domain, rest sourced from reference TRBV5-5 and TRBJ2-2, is DAGVTQSPTHLIKTRGQQVTLRCSPISGHKSVSWYQQVLGQGPQFIFQYYEKEERGRGNFPDRFSARQFPNYSSELNVNALLLGDSALYLCASSLGEGSTGELFFGEGSRLTVL.

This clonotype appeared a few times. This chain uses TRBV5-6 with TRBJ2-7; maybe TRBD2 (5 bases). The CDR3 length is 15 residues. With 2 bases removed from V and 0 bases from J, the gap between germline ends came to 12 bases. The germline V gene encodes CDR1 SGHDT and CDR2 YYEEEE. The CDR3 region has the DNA TGTGCCAGCAGCTTCGGACTGAGGAGCTCCTACGAGCAGTACTTC. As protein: CASSFGLRSSYEQYF.

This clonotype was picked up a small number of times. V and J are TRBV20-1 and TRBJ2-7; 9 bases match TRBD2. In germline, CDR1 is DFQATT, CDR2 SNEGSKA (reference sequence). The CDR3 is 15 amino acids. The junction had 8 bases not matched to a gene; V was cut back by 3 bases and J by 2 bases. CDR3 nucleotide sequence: TGCAGTGCTAGGGATAGCGGGAGATCACCCTACGAGCAGTACTTC. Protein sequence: CSARDSGRSPYEQYF.

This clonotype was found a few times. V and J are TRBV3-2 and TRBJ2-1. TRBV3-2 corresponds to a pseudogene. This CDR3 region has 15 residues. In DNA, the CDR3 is TGTGCCAGCAGCCAGGATCTCCTAAGGACCAATGAGCAGTTCTTC. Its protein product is CASSQDLLRTNEQFF.

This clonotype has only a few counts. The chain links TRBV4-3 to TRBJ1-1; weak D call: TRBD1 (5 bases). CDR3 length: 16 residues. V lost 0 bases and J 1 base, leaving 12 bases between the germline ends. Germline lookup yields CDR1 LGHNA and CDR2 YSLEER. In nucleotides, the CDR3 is TGCGCCAGCAGCCAAGACCGGAGGACACCGAACACTGAAGCTTTCTTT. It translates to CASSQDRRTPNTEAFF.

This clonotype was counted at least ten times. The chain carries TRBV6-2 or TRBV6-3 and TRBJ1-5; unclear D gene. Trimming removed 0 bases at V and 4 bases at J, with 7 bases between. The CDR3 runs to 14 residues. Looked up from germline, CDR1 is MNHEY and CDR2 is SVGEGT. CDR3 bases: TGTGCCAGCAGTTACTCGAACTTTAATCAGCCCCAGCATTTT. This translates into CASSYSNFNQPQHF.

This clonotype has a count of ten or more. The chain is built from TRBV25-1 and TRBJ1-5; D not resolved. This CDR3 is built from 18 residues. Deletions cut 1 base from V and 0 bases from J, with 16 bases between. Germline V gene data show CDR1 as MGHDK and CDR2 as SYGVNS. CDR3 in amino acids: CASSELGRLSGSNQPQHF. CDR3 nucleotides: TGTGCCAGCAGTGAATTGGGTAGGCTCTCGGGTAGCAATCAGCCCCAGCATTTT.

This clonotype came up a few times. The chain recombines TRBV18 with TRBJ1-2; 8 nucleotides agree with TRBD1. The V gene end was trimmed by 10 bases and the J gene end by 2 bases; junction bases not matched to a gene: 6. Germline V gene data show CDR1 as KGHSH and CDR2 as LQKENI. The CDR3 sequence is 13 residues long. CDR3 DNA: TGTGCCACCCAACAGGGGGAAAACTATGGCTACACCTTC. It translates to CATQQGENYGYTF.

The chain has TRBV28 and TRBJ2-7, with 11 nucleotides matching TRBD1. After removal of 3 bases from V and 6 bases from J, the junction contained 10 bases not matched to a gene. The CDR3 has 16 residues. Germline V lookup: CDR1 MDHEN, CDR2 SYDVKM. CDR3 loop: CASSFTFRDRGTEQYF. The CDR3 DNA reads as TGTGCCAGCAGTTTCACATTCCGGGACAGGGGGACCGAGCAGTACTTC.

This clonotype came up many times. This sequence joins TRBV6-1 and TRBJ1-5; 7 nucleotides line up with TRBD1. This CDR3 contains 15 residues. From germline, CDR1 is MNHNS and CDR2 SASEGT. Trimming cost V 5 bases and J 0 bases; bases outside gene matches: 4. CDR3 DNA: TGTGCCAGCAGTCAGGACAGGTCTAGCAATCAGCCCCAGCATTTT. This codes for CASSQDRSSNQPQHF.

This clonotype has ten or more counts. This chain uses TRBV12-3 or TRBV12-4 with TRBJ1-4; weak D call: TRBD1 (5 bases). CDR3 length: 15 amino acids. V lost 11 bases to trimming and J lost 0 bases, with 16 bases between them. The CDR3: CACIGEIATNEKLFF. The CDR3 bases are TGTGCCTGTATAGGGGAGATTGCAACTAATGAAAAACTGTTTTTT.

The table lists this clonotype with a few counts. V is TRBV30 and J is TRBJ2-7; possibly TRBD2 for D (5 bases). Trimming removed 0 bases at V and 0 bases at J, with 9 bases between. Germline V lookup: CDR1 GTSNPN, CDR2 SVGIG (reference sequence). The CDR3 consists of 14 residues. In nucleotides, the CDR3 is TGTGCCTGGAGTGTAGATGGGAGCTCCTACGAGCAGTACTTC. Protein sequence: CAWSVDGSSYEQYF.

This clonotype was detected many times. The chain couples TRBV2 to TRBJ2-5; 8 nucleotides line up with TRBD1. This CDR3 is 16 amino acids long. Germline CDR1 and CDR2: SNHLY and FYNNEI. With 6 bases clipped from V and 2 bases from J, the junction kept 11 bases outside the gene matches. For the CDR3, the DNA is TGTGCCAGCAGCCGCGGGACAGGCCCCGATCAAGAGACCCAGTACTTC. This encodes CASSRGTGPDQETQYF.

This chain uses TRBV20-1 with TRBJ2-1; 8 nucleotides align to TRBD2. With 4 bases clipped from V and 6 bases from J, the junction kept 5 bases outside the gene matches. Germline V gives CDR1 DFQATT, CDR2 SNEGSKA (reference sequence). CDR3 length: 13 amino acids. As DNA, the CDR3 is TGCAGTGCTACCGGGAGGGTAGGCAATGAGCAGTTCTTC. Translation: CSATGRVGNEQFF.

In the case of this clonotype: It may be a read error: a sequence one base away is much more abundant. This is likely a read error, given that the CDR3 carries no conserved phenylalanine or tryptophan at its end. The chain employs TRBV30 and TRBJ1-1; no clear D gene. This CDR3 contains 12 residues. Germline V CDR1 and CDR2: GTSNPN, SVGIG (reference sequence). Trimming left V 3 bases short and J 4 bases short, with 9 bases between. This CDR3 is CAWRPVRTEAFL. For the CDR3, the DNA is TGTGCCTGGAGACCCGTACGCACTGAAGCTTTCCTT.

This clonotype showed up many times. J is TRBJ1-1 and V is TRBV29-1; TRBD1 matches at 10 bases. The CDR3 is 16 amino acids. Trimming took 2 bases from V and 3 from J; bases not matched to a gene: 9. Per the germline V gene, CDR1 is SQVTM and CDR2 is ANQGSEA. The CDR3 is CSVEMWDRGLDTEAFF. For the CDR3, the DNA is TGCAGCGTTGAAATGTGGGACAGGGGTTTAGACACTGAAGCTTTCTTT. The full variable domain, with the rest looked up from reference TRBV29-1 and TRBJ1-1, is SAVISQKPSRDICQRGTSLTIQCQVDSQVTMMFWYRQQPGQSLTLIATANQGSEATYESGFVIDKFPISRPNLTFSTLTVSNMSPEDSSIYLCSVEMWDRGLDTEAFFGQGTRLTVV.

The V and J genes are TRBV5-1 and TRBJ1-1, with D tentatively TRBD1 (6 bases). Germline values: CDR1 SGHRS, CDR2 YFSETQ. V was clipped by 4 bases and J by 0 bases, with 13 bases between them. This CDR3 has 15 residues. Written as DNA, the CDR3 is TGCGCCAGCAGCCCGAACAACAGGGTGAACACTGAAGCTTTCTTT. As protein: CASSPNNRVNTEAFF.

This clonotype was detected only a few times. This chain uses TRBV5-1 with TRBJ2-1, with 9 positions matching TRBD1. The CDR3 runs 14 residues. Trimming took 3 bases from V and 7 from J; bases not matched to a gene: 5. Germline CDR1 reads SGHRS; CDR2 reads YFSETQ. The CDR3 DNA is TGCGCCAGCAGCTCCGGGACAGGGCTGAATGAGCAGTTCTTC. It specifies CASSSGTGLNEQFF.

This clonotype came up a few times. In DNA form, the CDR3 reads TGTGCCAGCAGCTTAGGAACAGGCGTGCAGTTCTTC. It is translated as CASSLGTGVQFF. This chain connects TRBV5-6 to TRBJ2-1, with a tentative D call TRBD1 (5 bases). The CDR3 runs to 12 residues. Trimming removed 2 bases from V and 12 bases from J, with 12 bases in between. The V gene's germline CDR1 is SGHDT and CDR2 YYEEEE. Filled out from reference TRBV5-6 and TRBJ2-1, the complete variable domain reads DAGVTQSPTHLIKTRGQQVTLRCSPKSGHDTVSWYQQALGQGPQFIFQYYEEEERQRGNFPDRFSGHQFPNYSSELNVNALLLGDSALYLCASSLGTGVQFFGPGTRLTVL.

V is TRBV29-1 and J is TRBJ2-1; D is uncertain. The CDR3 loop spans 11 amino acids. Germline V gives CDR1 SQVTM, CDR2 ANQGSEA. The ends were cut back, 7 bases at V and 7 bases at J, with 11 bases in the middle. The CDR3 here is CSGQVGNEQFF. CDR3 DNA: TGCAGCGGACAAGTAGGTAATGAGCAGTTCTTC.

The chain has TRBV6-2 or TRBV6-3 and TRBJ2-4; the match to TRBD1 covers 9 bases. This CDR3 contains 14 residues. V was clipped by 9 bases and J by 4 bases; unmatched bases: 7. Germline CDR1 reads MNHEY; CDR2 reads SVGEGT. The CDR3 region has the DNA TGTGCCAGTTACCCGGGACAGGGTAAAAACATTCAGTACTTC. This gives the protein CASYPGQGKNIQYF.

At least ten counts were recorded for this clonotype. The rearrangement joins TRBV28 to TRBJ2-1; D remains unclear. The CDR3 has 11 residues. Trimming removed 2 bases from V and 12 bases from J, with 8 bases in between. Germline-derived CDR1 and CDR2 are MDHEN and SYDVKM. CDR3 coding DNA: TGTGCCAGCAGTTTAAAGGTCGGGCAGTTCTTC. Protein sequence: CASSLKVGQFF.

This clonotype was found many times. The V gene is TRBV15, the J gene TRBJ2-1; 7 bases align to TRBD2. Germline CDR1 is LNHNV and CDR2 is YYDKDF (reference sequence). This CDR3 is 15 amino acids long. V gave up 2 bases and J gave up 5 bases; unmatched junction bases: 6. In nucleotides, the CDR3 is TGTGCCACCAGCAGATATCGGGAGGCGAACAATGAGCAGTTCTTC. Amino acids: CATSRYREANNEQFF.

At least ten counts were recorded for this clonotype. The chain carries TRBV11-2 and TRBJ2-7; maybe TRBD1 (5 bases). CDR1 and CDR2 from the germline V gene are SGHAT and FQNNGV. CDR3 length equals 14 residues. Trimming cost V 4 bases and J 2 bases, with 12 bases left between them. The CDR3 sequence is CASSSIQEPYEQYF. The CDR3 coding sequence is TGTGCCAGCAGCTCAATACAGGAACCCTACGAGCAGTACTTC. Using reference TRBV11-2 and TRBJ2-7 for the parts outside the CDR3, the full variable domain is EAGVAQSPRYKIIEKRQSVAFWCNPISGHATLYWYQQILGQGPKLLIQFQNNGVVDDSQLPKDRFSAERLKGVDSTLKIQPAKLEDSAVYLCASSSIQEPYEQYFGPGTRLTVT.